This T cell receptor (beta chain) was identified in a study of T cell responses to AZD1222 COVID-19 vaccine. Study-level background: Pooling was applied to second doses at about 4 or about 12 weeks.

Points on this clone: Its antigen remains unknown.

This table comes from immunoSEQ multiplex PCR, and its TCRdb copy is limited to in-frame clones, with some not included. Here the sample spans 120,000 to 150,000 clones, more than 70% being singletons. Study results and caveats: Researchers took repertoire samples only after the peak T cell response had come. Seropositive at baseline were only six AZD1222 recipients. Nearly half of spike-specific TCRs reportedly go after variant regions that carry no mutations.

Sequences were derived from peripheral blood, sampled on day 0 of AZD1222 vaccination. This sequence originates from an adult in good health.

Here the CDR3 reads CASSPAGWDYEQYF. For the CDR3, the DNA is TGTGCCAGCTCACCGGCAGGCTGGGACTACGAGCAGTACTTC. The chain is built from TRBV18 and TRBJ2-7, with unresolved D. In germline, CDR1 is KGHSH, CDR2 LQKENI. Trimming took off 3 bases at V and 3 bases at J, with 12 bases between the two ends. CDR3 length equals 14 residues.